What follows describes a single TCR beta chain. This receptor's antigen is unknown. No qualities accompany the bases; no much larger clone lies one base away. Participants in the prospective study were enrolled through a virtual design, were aged roughly 18 to 100 years, and lived in roughly 26 United States geographic areas. In the prospective study, participants were assigned to cohorts based on the clinical history participants reported in a screening survey and a study questionnaire. For ImmuneRACE Cohort 3, a participant was defined as recovered based on two consecutive negative NP/OP PCR tests, clearance by a healthcare professional, or resolution of symptoms. In the prospective study, whole blood, serum and a nasopharyngeal or oropharyngeal swab were collected from each participant by mobile phlebotomists. Prospective study participants could optionally give additional blood draws and questionnaires over a roughly 2-month period. Blood samples from the prospective study were shipped frozen or at room temperature prior to DNA extraction.

Compared with germline, V lacks 6 bases and J lacks 3 bases; bases without a gene match: 4. The CDR3 measures 14 amino acids from cysteine to phenylalanine. Only CDR3 DNA is held: 42 bases, read in frame from base 1. As encoded in the germline V gene (reference sequence), CDR1 is SGHNT while CDR2 is YYREEE. The immunoSEQ Assay, a bias-controlled multiplex PCR, was used to amplify TCRbeta CDR3 regions from genomic DNA. The original methods were these. Within the assay, amplification of reference gene primers was used to estimate how many nucleated cells each sample contained. To quantify the absolute abundance of each unique TCRbeta CDR3 rearrangement, sequence reads were collapsed and filtered. For each sample, productive Simpson clonality was calculated as the square root of Simpson's diversity index over productive rearrangements. Held by TCRdb, this immuneACCESS table contains in-frame sequences only and omits some clones. Under half of the omission traces to an unresolved V gene where checked; the cause of the rest is unknown. V, J and clone size are taken as reported in that table, and D and trimming were inferred from the DNA itself. This sample lists about 320,000 clones; roughly nine tenths were detected once. The ten largest clones capture 2.6% of the sample.

This sample is part of a study of blood T cell repertoires in COVID-19 (dated by TCRdb to the early 2020s). Notes on the research overall: Collaborator samples came from the United States, Italy and Spain and covered acute and convalescent phases of COVID-19. The material from the prospective study consisted of cDNA or gDNA derived from T cells, B-cell-depleted T cells, or PBMCs. Subjects who had been exposed to COVID-19, were actively infected with it, or had recovered from it provided the deeply sampled blood TCRbeta repertoires that made up the dataset. A freely available public database, intended as a resource for researchers studying the immune response to SARS-CoV-2, is where the repertoires were released. Samples were obtained from the ongoing ImmuneRACE study (first 160 participants) and from 1,254 subjects provided by 6 global collaborators. Sample metadata almost always included a de-identified subject ID, COVID-19 status, age in years and sex. Where available, HLA class I and class II types were taken from metadata supplied by the sample provider and were not determined by assay-based typing.

Summary of the overall study and its limitations: How much clinical and demographic metadata was included differed by source and by participant, and the metadata was provided uncurated.

The chain is encoded by TRBV5-4 joined to TRBJ2-2; 8 bases in the junction line up with TRBD1. This receptor was obtained from a man in his fifties or sixties who had recovered from COVID-19. Sequencing input: PBMCs or T cells enriched from blood (not recorded which). The DNA is TGTGCCAGCAAACCACAGGGGGACACCGGGGAGCTGTTTTTT. The resulting protein is CASKPQGDTGELFF.